What follows are 31 T cell receptor beta chains derived from one specimen sequenced in a study of metastatic and nonmetastatic thyroid tumors. TCRdb ran MiXCR on the PCR reads. The data contain 25,000 to 35,000 clones, less than 30% of them singletons. Every patient underwent thyroid surgery untreated. Sequences were obtained from blood. Source of these receptors: a female donor with papillary thyroid cancer or a benign thyroid nodule (not recorded which). Some clones in this sample may be carry-over from other donors' samples.

This clone has just a few counts. The chain is built from TRBV12-3 or TRBV12-4 and TRBJ2-5; possible D gene TRBD2, 6 bases. Between the trimmed V and J ends, which lost 7 bases and 1 base, there was a span of 10 bases. This CDR3 contains 13 residues. The CDR3 DNA reads as TGTGCCAGCACCCGACTAGTCCAAGAGACCCAGTACTTC. Translated, it gives CASTRLVQETQYF.

The chain combines TRBV10-1 with TRBJ2-1; 13 bases align to TRBD2. This CDR3 has 15 residues. In germline, CDR1 is WNHNN, CDR2 SYGVQD (reference sequence). The V gene end was trimmed by 8 bases and the J gene end by 7 bases; junction bases not matched to a gene: 8. The CDR3 coding sequence is TGCGCCAGCGGGACCGGGACTAGCGGGAAGAATGAGCAGTTCTTC. As protein: CASGTGTSGKNEQFF.

The chain couples TRBV30 to TRBJ2-2; 9 nucleotides agree with TRBD2. The CDR3 sequence is 15 residues long. CDR1 is GTSNPN, CDR2 SVGIG, per germline (reference sequence). The V segment lost 4 bases and the J segment 3 bases; nucleotides outside the gene matches: 6. The CDR3 sequence: CAWKVGGRDTGELFF. The CDR3 DNA follows: TGTGCCTGGAAGGTGGGCGGGAGGGACACCGGGGAGCTGTTTTTT. Drawing the rest from reference TRBV30 and TRBJ2-2, the complete variable domain is SQTIHQWPATLVQPVGSPLSLECTVEGTSNPNLYWYRQAAGRGLQLLFYSVGIGQISSEVPQNLSASRPQDRQFILSSKKLLLSDSGFYLCAWKVGGRDTGELFFGEGSRLTVL.

This clone was picked up a small number of times. The chain is built from TRBV25-1 and TRBJ2-3; D is ambiguous. The CDR3 is 14 amino acids. Trimming stripped 1 base from V and 1 base from J, with 6 bases between. CDR1 MGHDK and CDR2 SYGVNS come from the germline V gene. CDR3 nucleotide sequence: TGTGCCAGCAGTGAATCCGTGCGCACAGATACGCAGTATTTT. Amino acids: CASSESVRTDTQYF. Full variable domain (missing parts from reference TRBV25-1 and TRBJ2-3): EADIYQTPRYLVIGTGKKITLECSQTMGHDKMYWYQQDPGMELHLIHYSYGVNSTEKGDLSSESTVSRIRTEHFPLTLESARPSHTSQYLCASSESVRTDTQYFGPGTRLTVL.

The rearrangement uses TRBV6-2 or TRBV6-3 and TRBJ2-5; tentative D call: TRBD1 (6 bases). The CDR3 extends over 18 amino acids. Trimming pared 8 bases from V and 2 bases from J, leaving 27 bases between. The V gene's germline CDR1 is MNHEY and CDR2 SVGEGT. The CDR3 spells CASSLTHGESGTQETQYF. The DNA of the CDR3 is TGTGCCAGCTCCCTCACTCACGGGGAATCCGGGACACAAGAGACCCAGTACTTC.

This clone has a count of ten or more. The V and J genes are TRBV4-3 and TRBJ2-1; 7 bases fit TRBD1. This CDR3 contains 15 residues. CDR1 and CDR2 from the germline V gene are LGHNA and YSLEER. With V trimmed by 4 bases and J by 9 bases, 12 bases remained unmatched. The CDR3 here is CASSPGQGVNGEQFF. CDR3 coding DNA: TGCGCCAGCAGCCCCGGCCAGGGGGTTAACGGTGAGCAGTTCTTC.

V and J are TRBV13 and TRBJ1-5; the D is unclear. The germline V gene has CDR1 PRHDT and CDR2 FYEKMQ (reference sequence). The germline V and J ends were trimmed by 5 bases and 3 bases, with 11 bases remaining between them. The CDR3 spans 14 residues. The CDR3 DNA is TGTGCCAGCAGCCCAGGCCCCGACAATCAGCCCCAGCATTTT. Translated, it gives CASSPGPDNQPQHF.

This clone turned up a few times. The rearrangement joins TRBV6-2 or TRBV6-3 to TRBJ2-7, with 7 bases fitting TRBD1. This CDR3 spans 18 amino acids. With V trimmed by 6 bases and J by 3 bases, 20 bases remained unmatched. From germline, CDR1 is MNHEY and CDR2 SVGEGT. The CDR3 nucleotides read TGTGCCAGCAGCTCTCGGGACAGAGTGTCGATAGGGATCTACGAGCAGTACTTC. It translates to CASSSRDRVSIGIYEQYF.

This clone was seen many times. V is TRBV6-1 and J is TRBJ1-1; TRBD1 matches at 7 bases. With 5 bases clipped from V and 2 bases from J, the junction kept 2 bases outside the gene matches. Germline V CDR1 and CDR2: MNHNS, SASEGT. The CDR3 totals 13 residues. The CDR3 bases are TGTGCCAGCAGTCGGGACAGAAACACTGAAGCTTTCTTT. As protein: CASSRDRNTEAFF.

This clone was counted a few times. The CDR3, as DNA: TGTGCCAGCAGTTACGATGGAGGGGGAGCTTTCTTT. It is translated as CASSYDGGGAFF. The V gene is TRBV6-5, the J gene TRBJ1-1; D may be TRBD1 (6 bases). The CDR3 sequence is 12 residues long. Trimming left V 2 bases short and J 10 bases short, with 11 bases between. Germline assignment: CDR1 MNHEY and CDR2 SVGAGI.

V gene TRBV6-2 or TRBV6-3 combines with J gene TRBJ2-7; TRBD2 matches 12 bases. The V gene end was trimmed by 4 bases and the J gene end by 5 bases; junction bases not matched to a gene: 6. The CDR3 extends over 15 amino acids. From germline, CDR1 is MNHEY and CDR2 SVGEGT. The chain's CDR3 is CASSSGLAGCHEQYF. The CDR3 nucleotides are TGTGCCAGCAGTTCAGGACTAGCGGGATGTCACGAGCAGTACTTC.

The rearrangement joins TRBV27 to TRBJ1-6; D remains unclear. Trimming left V 3 bases short and J 14 bases short, with 14 bases between. This CDR3 has 13 amino acids. CDR1 is MNHEY and CDR2 is SMNVEV in the germline V gene (reference sequence). The CDR3: CASSFLLGSTLHF. For the CDR3, the DNA is TGTGCCAGCAGTTTTTTATTGGGCTCTACCCTCCACTTT.

The chain joins TRBV6-2 or TRBV6-3 to TRBJ2-3, with a weak D call TRBD1 (5 bases). The CDR3 length is 16 residues. V dropped 5 bases and J dropped 2 bases, with 17 bases sitting between them. The V gene's germline CDR1 is MNHEY and CDR2 SVGEGT. The CDR3 DNA is TGTGCCAGCAGTGGACCCGAGACAGTCAACACAGATACGCAGTATTTT. It encodes CASSGPETVNTDTQYF.

This chain links TRBV6-1 with TRBJ2-3, with D uncertain. Trimming removed 7 bases from V and 0 bases from J, with 11 bases in between. The CDR3 loop spans 14 amino acids. CDR1 MNHNS and CDR2 SASEGT come from the germline V gene. The CDR3, as DNA: TGTGCCAGCACCCCTTTGGCCAGCACAGATACGCAGTATTTT. This sequence encodes CASTPLASTDTQYF.

CDR3 in amino acids: CASSSAAGTGNEKLFF. The CDR3 DNA reads as TGTGCCAGCAGCTCAGCCGCCGGGACAGGGAACGAAAAACTGTTTTTT. The J gene is TRBJ1-4, the V gene TRBV7-9; 9 bases match TRBD1. The CDR3 sequence is 16 residues long. V shed 4 bases and J 8 bases; nucleotides not matched to a gene: 11. Germline CDR1 SEHNR, CDR2 FQNEAQ (reference sequence).

This clone came up many times. The chain couples TRBV5-1 to TRBJ2-5; a possible D gene is TRBD2 (5 bases). CDR3 length: 14 amino acids. V shed 2 bases and J shed 5 bases, with 13 bases lying between them. Looked up from germline, CDR1 is SGHRS and CDR2 is YFSETQ. CDR3 protein: CASSFDGPGETQYF. DNA of the CDR3: TGCGCCAGCAGCTTCGACGGCCCGGGGGAGACCCAGTACTTC.

A word on this clone: It is likely a read error, because the conserved phenylalanine at the end of the CDR3 is missing. V usage is TRBV11-1 and J usage is TRBJ2-2; 9 nucleotides line up with TRBD2. With V trimmed by 2 bases and J by 2 bases, 6 bases remained unmatched. Germline assignment: CDR1 SGHAT and CDR2 FQDESV (reference sequence). This CDR3 comprises 17 residues. DNA for the CDR3: TGTGCCAGCAGCTTAAGGGCTAGCGGGGCCAACACCGGGGAGCTGTTTTCT. This gives the protein CASSLRASGANTGELFS.

Turning to this clone: Mismatch with germline at one junction end may stem from a read error. The chain joins TRBV10-3 to TRBJ1-1; TRBD1 aligns across 7 bases. The CDR3 contains 16 residues. Germline V gene data show CDR1 as ENHRY and CDR2 as SYGVKD. DNA of the CDR3: TGTCCCATCAGCCTGCACGTCCCGGGACAGTCGATTGAAGCTTTCTTT. Protein product: CPISLHVPGQSIEAFF.

This clone was seen only a few times. The chain employs TRBV12-3 or TRBV12-4 and TRBJ2-2, with D possibly matching TRBD2 (6 bases). Trimming removed 6 bases from V and 6 bases from J, with 8 bases in between. This CDR3 has 12 amino acids. CDR3 sequence (DNA): TGTGCCAGCAGGGAGGGTTCCGGGGAGCTGTTTTTT. Residues: CASREGSGELFF.

CDR3 sequence reads: CASSYDSKLAGPQHF. The CDR3 coding sequence is TGTGCCAGCAGTTACGACAGTAAGCTGGCGGGGCCCCAGCATTTT. The V call is TRBV6-5, the J call TRBJ1-5; a weak D match, TRBD1 (5 bases). Germline V gives CDR1 MNHEY, CDR2 SVGAGI. CDR3 length: 15 residues. Deletions cut 2 bases from V and 9 bases from J, with 17 bases between.

This clone was counted only a few times. The rearrangement links TRBV6-2 or TRBV6-3 to TRBJ2-1; D is unclear. There are 14 residues in the CDR3. The germline gives CDR1 MNHEY, CDR2 SVGEGT. V was cut by 6 bases and J by 0 bases, with 9 bases left in between. CDR3 amino acids: CASSILNSYNEQFF. The CDR3 DNA is TGTGCCAGCAGCATCCTAAACTCCTACAATGAGCAGTTCTTC.

There are a few counts of this clone. The genes are TRBV19 and TRBJ1-2; unclear D gene. Germline CDR1 is LNHDA and CDR2 is SQIVND (reference sequence). The CDR3 loop spans 13 amino acids. Trimming stripped 11 bases from V and 2 bases from J, with 15 bases between. CDR3 sequence (DNA): TGTGCCGCCTCTCCTACCCGGAACTATGGCTACACCTTC. Its translation is CAASPTRNYGYTF.

The chain links TRBV6-1 to TRBJ1-5; 8 positions agree with TRBD1. The CDR3 has 14 amino acids. Germline CDR1 MNHNS, CDR2 SASEGT. After removal of 10 bases from V and 3 bases from J, the junction contained 8 bases not matched to a gene. The CDR3 loop is CATRAGGDNQPQHF. The CDR3 region has the DNA TGTGCCACCCGTGCAGGGGGCGACAATCAGCCCCAGCATTTT.

This clone was recorded at least ten times. The chain joins TRBV28 to TRBJ2-1, with 7 nucleotides matching TRBD2. The germline V gene has CDR1 MDHEN and CDR2 SYDVKM. The CDR3 consists of 19 residues. Losses at the gene ends were 3 bases for V and 6 bases for J; bases not matched to a gene: 20. This chain's CDR3 is CASSLEFAGAIVGGNEQFF. CDR3 DNA sequence: TGTGCCAGCAGTTTGGAGTTTGCGGGAGCTATAGTGGGGGGCAATGAGCAGTTCTTC.

The chain couples TRBV2 to TRBJ2-1; 9 positions match TRBD1. This CDR3 is 15 amino acids long. CDR1 and CDR2 from the germline V gene are SNHLY and FYNNEI. V dropped 7 bases and J dropped 3; count of bases not matched to a gene: 7. CDR3 nucleotide sequence: TGTGCCAGCAACGCCGGGACAGGGTACTACAATGAGCAGTTCTTC. It translates to CASNAGTGYYNEQFF. Variable domain in full (rest from reference TRBV2 and TRBJ2-1): EPEVTQTPSHQVTQMGQEVILRCVPISNHLYFYWYRQILGQKVEFLVSFYNNEISEKSEIFDDQFSVERPDGSNFTLKIRSTKLEDSAMYFCASNAGTGYYNEQFFGPGTRLTVL.

This clone was observed a few times. The gene calls are TRBV6-1 and TRBJ2-5, with 10 bases matching TRBD1. Trimming took 6 bases from V and 5 from J; bases not matched to a gene: 9. This CDR3 has 15 amino acids. From germline, CDR1 is MNHNS and CDR2 SASEGT. As DNA, the CDR3 is TGTGCCAGCAGCGAACCCGGGACAGGGGTCGAGACCCAGTACTTC. This translates into CASSEPGTGVETQYF.

The genes are TRBV28 and TRBJ2-6, with TRBD1 as a possible D gene (6 bases). This CDR3 comprises 14 residues. V was shortened by 7 bases and J by 3 bases, with 10 bases between the two germline ends. Germline CDR1 and CDR2: MDHEN and SYDVKM. CDR3 loop: CASNRAGGANVLTF. The CDR3, as DNA: TGTGCCAGCAACAGGGCGGGTGGGGCCAACGTCCTGACTTTC.

The rearrangement joins TRBV28 to TRBJ1-4; D gene uncertain. The germline V gene has CDR1 MDHEN and CDR2 SYDVKM. This CDR3 has 17 amino acids. The V end lost 8 bases, the J end lost 0 bases, and 19 bases lay between the germline ends. CDR3 protein: CASVRWAENATNEKLFF. In DNA, the CDR3 is TGTGCCAGCGTTCGTTGGGCAGAGAACGCAACTAATGAAAAACTGTTTTTT.

This clone was recorded a few times. This chain links TRBV6-4 with TRBJ2-1; D ambiguous. V dropped 2 bases and J dropped 4 bases, with 9 bases sitting between them. Germline V gene lookup returns CDR1 MRHNA and CDR2 SNTAGT. This CDR3 spans 14 amino acids. In DNA, the CDR3 is TGTGCCAGCAGTGACGGGAACCGATACAATGAGCAGTTCTTC. Amino acids: CASSDGNRYNEQFF.

This clone was counted ten times or more. The chain joins TRBV29-1 to TRBJ2-1; TRBD2 matches 7 bases. This CDR3 is 12 amino acids long. With 5 bases clipped from V and 7 bases from J, the junction kept 5 bases outside the gene matches. Germline V gene data show CDR1 as SQVTM and CDR2 as ANQGSEA. CDR3 region: CSVRGSTNEQFF. The DNA of the CDR3 is TGCAGCGTTCGCGGGAGTACGAATGAGCAGTTCTTC.

The rearrangement joins TRBV4-1 to TRBJ2-6, with D possibly matching TRBD1 (6 bases). This CDR3 contains 16 residues. Germline assignment: CDR1 MGHRA and CDR2 YSYEKL. Trimming shortened V by 0 bases and J by 1 base, and 7 bases separated the two germline ends. The CDR3 region is CASSQDQGSGANVLTF. Written as DNA, the CDR3 is TGCGCCAGCAGCCAAGATCAGGGGTCTGGGGCCAACGTCCTGACTTTC.